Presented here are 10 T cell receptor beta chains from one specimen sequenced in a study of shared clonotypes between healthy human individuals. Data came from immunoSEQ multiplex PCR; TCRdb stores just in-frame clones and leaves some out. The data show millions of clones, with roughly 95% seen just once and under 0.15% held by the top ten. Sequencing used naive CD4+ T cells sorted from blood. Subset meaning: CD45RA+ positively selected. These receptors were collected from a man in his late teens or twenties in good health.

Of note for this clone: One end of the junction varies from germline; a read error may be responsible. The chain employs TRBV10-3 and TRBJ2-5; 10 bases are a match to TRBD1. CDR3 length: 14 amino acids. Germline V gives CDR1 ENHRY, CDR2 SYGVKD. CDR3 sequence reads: CASSPGQGTGEQYF. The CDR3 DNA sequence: TGTGCCAGCAGTCCGGGACAGGGGACAGGGGAGCAGTACTTC.

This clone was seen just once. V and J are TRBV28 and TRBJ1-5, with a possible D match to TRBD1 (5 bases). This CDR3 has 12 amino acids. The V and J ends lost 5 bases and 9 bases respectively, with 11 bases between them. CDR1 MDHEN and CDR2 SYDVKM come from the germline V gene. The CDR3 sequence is CASSIPQGPQHF. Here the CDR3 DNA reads TGTGCCAGCAGTATCCCTCAGGGGCCCCAGCATTTT.

The CDR3 DNA reads TGTGCCAGCAGCCTCCCGCCAATGAACACTGAAGCTTTCTTT. Protein: CASSLPPMNTEAFF. The chain has TRBV7-9 and TRBJ1-1, with D unresolved. Per germline, CDR1 SEHNR and CDR2 FQNEAQ (reference sequence). CDR3 length: 14 amino acids. V was shortened by 5 bases and J by 0 bases, with 10 bases between the two germline ends.

In nucleotides, the CDR3 is TGTGCCAGCAATCACAGGGGCTCCCAAGAGACCCAGTACTTC. Its protein product is CASNHRGSQETQYF. This chain connects TRBV6-6 to TRBJ2-5; 7 positions match TRBD1. The CDR3 contains 14 residues. J gave up 1 base and V 7 bases, and 6 bases lay outside the gene matches. The germline gives CDR1 MNHNY, CDR2 SVGAGI (reference sequence).

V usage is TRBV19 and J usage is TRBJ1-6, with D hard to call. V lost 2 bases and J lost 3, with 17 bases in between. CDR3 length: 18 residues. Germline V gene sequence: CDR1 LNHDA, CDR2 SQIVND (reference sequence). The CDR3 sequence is CASSIFPGMTGYNSPLHF. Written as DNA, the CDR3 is TGTGCCAGTAGTATATTTCCCGGAATGACCGGCTATAATTCACCCCTCCACTTT.

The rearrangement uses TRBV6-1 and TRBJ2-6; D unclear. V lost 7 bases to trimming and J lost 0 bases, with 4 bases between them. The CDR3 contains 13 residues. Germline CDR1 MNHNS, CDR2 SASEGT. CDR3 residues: CASTSSGANVLTF. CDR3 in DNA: TGTGCCAGCACCAGCTCTGGGGCCAACGTCCTGACTTTC.

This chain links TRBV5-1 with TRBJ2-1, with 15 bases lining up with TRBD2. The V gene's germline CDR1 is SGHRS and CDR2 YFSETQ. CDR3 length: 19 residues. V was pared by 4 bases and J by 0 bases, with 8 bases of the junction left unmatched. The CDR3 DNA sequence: TGCGCCAGCAGCCCTGGACTAGCGGGAGGGAGCAGCTCCTACAATGAGCAGTTCTTC. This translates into CASSPGLAGGSSSYNEQFF.

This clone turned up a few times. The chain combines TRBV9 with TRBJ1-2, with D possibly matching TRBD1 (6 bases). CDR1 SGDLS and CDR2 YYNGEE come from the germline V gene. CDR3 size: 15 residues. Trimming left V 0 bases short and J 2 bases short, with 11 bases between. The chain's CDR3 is CASSVDWDINYGYTF. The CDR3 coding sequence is TGTGCCAGCAGCGTAGATTGGGACATAAACTATGGCTACACCTTC.

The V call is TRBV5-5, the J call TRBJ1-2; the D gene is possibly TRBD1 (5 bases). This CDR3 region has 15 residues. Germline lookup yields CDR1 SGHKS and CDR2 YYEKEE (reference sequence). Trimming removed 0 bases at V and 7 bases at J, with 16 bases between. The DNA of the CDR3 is TGTGCCAGCAGCTTGGATCCCTCGGCAGGGCTTGGCTACACCTTC. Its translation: CASSLDPSAGLGYTF.

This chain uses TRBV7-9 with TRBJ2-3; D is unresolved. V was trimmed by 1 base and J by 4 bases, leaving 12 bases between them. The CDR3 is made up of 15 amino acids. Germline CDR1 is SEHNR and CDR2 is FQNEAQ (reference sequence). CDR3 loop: CASSLVLGFADTQYF. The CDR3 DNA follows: TGTGCCAGCAGCTTAGTACTGGGTTTCGCAGATACGCAGTATTTT.